This passage covers 12 T cell receptor beta chains from one sample sequenced in a study of CD8+CD57+ T cells in acquired aplastic anemia. The study profiled TCR beta VDJ and CDR3 using genomic DNA as template. MiXCR, run by TCRdb on the reads, gives a single entry per CDR3 protein. The table lists 98,000 or so distinct CDR3 sequences, around 50% of them singletons. Sequenced sample: sorted CD4+, CD8+, or CD8+CD57+ T cells (not recorded which) from PBMCs. These receptors were obtained from a human donor in good health, serving as a control.

This chain uses TRBV25-1 with TRBJ1-2, with 9 bases identical to TRBD1. This CDR3 region has 16 residues. Germline lookup yields CDR1 MGHDK and CDR2 SYGVNS. V lost 6 bases to trimming and J lost 2 bases; unmatched junction nucleotides: 10. CDR3 DNA sequence: TGTGCCAGCAGCCCCCAGGGGACAGGGTTCAACTATGGCTACACCTTC. Protein: CASSPQGTGFNYGYTF.

The rearrangement joins TRBV10-2 to TRBJ1-2, with D possibly being TRBD1 (6 bases). The CDR3 is made up of 14 amino acids. CDR1 is WSHSY and CDR2 is SAAADI in the germline V gene. The ends were cut back, 6 bases at V and 8 bases at J, with 19 bases in the middle. In nucleotides, the CDR3 is TGCGCCAGCAGCCTTGCTGACGGGGGCTCGGGCTACACCTTC. As protein: CASSLADGGSGYTF.

V and J are TRBV29-1 and TRBJ2-7; 10 bases match TRBD1. With 6 bases clipped from V and 4 bases from J, the junction kept 12 bases outside the gene matches. In germline, CDR1 is SQVTM, CDR2 ANQGSEA. There are 15 residues in the CDR3. DNA of the CDR3: TGCAGCGTGCAAACCGGACAGGGGGGTTTGTACGAGCAGTACTTC. Protein sequence: CSVQTGQGGLYEQYF.

CDR3 coding DNA: TGCAGCGTCCGCAGCAACGTGAACACTGAAGCTTTCTTT. Protein: CSVRSNVNTEAFF. The chain carries TRBV29-1 and TRBJ1-1; D gene ambiguous. The germline CDR1 and CDR2 sequences are SQVTM and ANQGSEA. The ends were cut back, 6 bases at V and 0 bases at J, with 11 bases in the middle. CDR3 length equals 13 residues. The whole variable domain, remainder taken from reference TRBV29-1 and TRBJ1-1, is SAVISQKPSRDICQRGTSLTIQCQVDSQVTMMFWYRQQPGQSLTLIATANQGSEATYESGFVIDKFPISRPNLTFSTLTVSNMSPEDSSIYLCSVRSNVNTEAFFGQGTRLTVV.

This clonotype was observed many times. The gene calls are TRBV10-3 and TRBJ2-2; the D gene is possibly TRBD1 (6 bases). Trimming took 4 bases from V and 3 from J, leaving 9 bases between them. Germline V gives CDR1 ENHRY, CDR2 SYGVKD. The CDR3 has 14 amino acids. This CDR3 is CAISGGPDTGELFF. The CDR3, as DNA: TGTGCCATCAGTGGGGGGCCTGACACCGGGGAGCTGTTTTTT.

This clonotype appeared a single time. The J gene is TRBJ2-7, the V gene TRBV20-1; 12 nucleotides agree with TRBD2. The CDR3 is 18 amino acids. After removal of 0 bases from V and 3 bases from J, the junction contained 12 bases not matched to a gene. Germline lookup yields CDR1 DFQATT and CDR2 SNEGSKA (reference sequence). CDR3 protein: CSARDPLTTSGRLYEQYF. In nucleotides, the CDR3 is TGCAGTGCTAGAGATCCCCTTACTACTAGCGGGAGGCTCTACGAGCAGTACTTC.

The chain couples TRBV15 to TRBJ1-6, with D hard to call. This CDR3 is 15 amino acids long. V dropped 0 bases and J dropped 6 bases, with 9 bases sitting between them. Germline CDR1 LNHNV, CDR2 YYDKDF (reference sequence). CDR3 coding DNA: TGTGCCACCAGCAGAGAGGGCTCTAGTAATTCACCCCTCCACTTT. Encoded protein: CATSREGSSNSPLHF.

The V gene is TRBV10-3, the J gene TRBJ2-5, with 9 bases matching TRBD1. Germline V lookup: CDR1 ENHRY, CDR2 SYGVKD. J lost 5 bases, V lost 5 bases, and 18 bases had no gene match. The CDR3 length is 18 residues. The DNA of the CDR3 is TGTGCCATCAGTCTCTCTGGGGCCTGGACAGGGGTCTCGGAGACCCAGTACTTC. Protein sequence: CAISLSGAWTGVSETQYF.

For this clonotype: The germline gene is not matched at one end of the junction; a read error may be the cause. This rearrangement joins TRBV25-1 to TRBJ2-5; D not resolved. The CDR3 contains 13 residues. Germline V gene sequence: CDR1 MGHDK, CDR2 SYGVNS. CDR3 region: CTSSVISSETQYF. Here the CDR3 DNA reads TGTACCAGCAGTGTGATTAGCTCAGAGACCCAGTACTTC.

This clonotype showed up just once. The chain combines TRBV29-1 with TRBJ1-4, with 9 nucleotides matching TRBD1. The germline V gene encodes CDR1 SQVTM and CDR2 ANQGSEA. V lost 7 bases and J lost 6; bases outside the gene matches: 6. CDR3 length equals 13 residues. CDR3 region: CSGGQGRYEKLFF. CDR3 nucleotide sequence: TGCAGCGGCGGACAGGGGAGGTATGAAAAACTGTTTTTT.

This clonotype turned up a few times. A much larger clone differs by one base, so this may be a read error. The chain combines TRBV5-1 with TRBJ2-7; D is possibly TRBD1 or TRBD2 (5 bases each). The germline CDR1 and CDR2 sequences are SGHRS and YFSETQ. The V end lost 7 bases, the J end lost 7 bases, and 21 bases lay between the germline ends. The CDR3 is 14 residues long. This CDR3 reads CASRDVTAPREQYF. The CDR3 DNA sequence: TGCGCCAGCCGGGATGTGACAGCACCGAGGGAGCAGTACTTC.

In the case of this clonotype: This may stem from a read error, because a much larger clone lies one nucleotide away. The chain carries TRBV6-2 or TRBV6-3 and TRBJ1-1; maybe TRBD1 (5 bases). The CDR3 is 12 residues long. Germline V gene sequence: CDR1 MNHEY, CDR2 SVGEGT. The CDR3, as DNA: TGTGCCAGCACCTCAGGGAACACTAAAGCTTTCTTT. Translation gives CASTSGNTKAFF.